This TCR beta chain emerged from a study of blood T cells in healthy people across ages. Study-level findings and limits: Estimates drawn from one million T cells were deemed to understate diversity. The fall in TCR beta diversity per million T cells was roughly linear with age.

In terms of origin and age, donors were healthy Caucasian individuals from Russia aged about 6 to 90. Combining a sample-barcoded 5' primer with a J-beta primer mix, a second PCR ran for roughly 6 to 11 cycles. Each of the cDNA molecules was tagged by a template-switch adaptor with 12 random nucleotides. MiXCR was run by TCRdb on the 5' RACE reads, yielding one entry per CDR3 protein. The sample carries 650,000 or so distinct CDR3 sequences, 52% recorded once. Of note for this clonotype: Its antigen is as yet unknown.

The specimen sequenced was blood. This receptor was identified in a woman of 80 years or more in good health.

The CDR3 nucleotides read TGTGCCCCGATGAGGCGAGATGAGTACTTC. Amino acids: CAPMRRDEYF. The chain combines TRBV6-2 or TRBV6-3 with TRBJ2-5, with unresolved D. CDR1 and CDR2 from the germline V gene are MNHEY and SVGEGT. Trimming removed 11 bases from V and 12 bases from J, with 16 bases in between. The length of the CDR3 is 10 residues.